The TCR beta chain under discussion was sequenced for a study of shared clonotypes between healthy human individuals. Notes on the study in general: Donor clonotype sharing was expected to depend on sequencing depth. Generation probability values for non-shared clonotypes were lower than those for clonotypes shared by all four donors. What naive subsets generally showed was a larger estimated richness than memory subsets showed.

In the authors' methods: ImmunoSEQ output lacked quality scores and full-length reads, limiting matched filtering. Using immunoSEQ multiplex PCR, the repertoire was profiled, and TCRdb retains in-frame clones only, with some absent. V and J calls and clone size come straight from that table; D and trimming were deduced from the DNA. The sample yields nearly 1 million clones, over 75% seen once. The ends were cut back, 3 bases at V and 4 bases at J, with 7 bases in the middle. The CDR3 loop spans 14 amino acids. Germline assignment: CDR1 MNHEY and CDR2 SVGAGI. Details on this clone: Its specificity is unknown.

V usage is TRBV6-5 and J usage is TRBJ1-6; D ambiguous. Sequencing was performed on memory CD4+ T cells sorted from blood. The subset was: CD45RA-negative fraction. This TCR was recovered from a man younger than 35 in good health. This chain's CDR3 is CASSYAKYNSPLHF. In nucleotides, the CDR3 is TGTGCCAGCAGTTATGCGAAGTATAATTCACCCCTCCACTTT.